The TCR beta chain described here comes from a study of tumor-infiltrating lymphocytes in primary liver carcinoma. Study conclusions and caveats: Tumor-adjacent and tumor-blood pairs overlapped less than tumor region pairs did. Tumor tissue displayed a significantly greater top-250-clone fraction than blood (p = 0.039).

The CDR3 has 14 residues. Between roughly 20 and 30 mg of unsorted bulk tissue served as the source from which RNA and DNA were co-extracted. On this clonotype itself: Its antigen is currently unknown. Sequence at one end of the junction differs from germline and may be a read error.

A primer in the constant region served to generate TCR beta cDNA from 450 to 650 ng of total RNA. ARM-PCR was slightly modified, and three nested multiplex PCR rounds with it gave rise to the TCR beta libraries. Investigators reported that the first two PCR rounds, at 10 cycles each, used TRBV1-TRBV30 forward primers with a C-beta reverse primer. Via MiXCR, TCRdb re-called the multiplex PCR reads, giving one row per CDR3 protein. The sample has 99,000 or so distinct CDR3 sequences, 55% to 70% seen once. Sequenced: liver tumor tissue from sampling region 5. This sample's subset: tumor region T5, tumor centre. The source of this sequence is an older woman with primary liver carcinoma and hepatitis B virus infection. V gene TRBV12-3 or TRBV12-4 combines with J gene TRBJ1-1; TRBD1 might be the D (5 bases). CDR3 residues: CASSPGADRREAFF. For the CDR3, the DNA is TGTGCTAGCAGCCCCGGGGCTGACCGGCGAGAAGCTTTCTTT.